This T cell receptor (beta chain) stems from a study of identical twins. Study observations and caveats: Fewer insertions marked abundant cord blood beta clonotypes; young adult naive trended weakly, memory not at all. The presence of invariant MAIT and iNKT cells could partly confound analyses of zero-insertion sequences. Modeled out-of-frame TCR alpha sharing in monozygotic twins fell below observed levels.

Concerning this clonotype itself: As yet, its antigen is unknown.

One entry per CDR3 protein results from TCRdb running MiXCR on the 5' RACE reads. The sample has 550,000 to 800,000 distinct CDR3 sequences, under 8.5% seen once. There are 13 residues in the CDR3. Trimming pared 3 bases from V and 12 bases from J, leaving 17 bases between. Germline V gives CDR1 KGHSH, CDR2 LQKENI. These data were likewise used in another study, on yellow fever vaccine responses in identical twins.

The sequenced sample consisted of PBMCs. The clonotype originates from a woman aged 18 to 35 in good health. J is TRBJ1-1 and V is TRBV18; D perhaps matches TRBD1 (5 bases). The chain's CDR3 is CASSPNSREETFF. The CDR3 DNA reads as TGTGCCAGCTCACCTAACTCCAGGGAGGAGACTTTCTTT. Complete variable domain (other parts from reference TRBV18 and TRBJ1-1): NAGVMQNPRHLVRRRGQEARLRCSPMKGHSHVYWYRQLPEEGLKFMVYLQKENIIDESGMPKERFSAEFPKEGPSILRIQQVVRGDSAAYFCASSPNSREETFFGQGTRLTVV.